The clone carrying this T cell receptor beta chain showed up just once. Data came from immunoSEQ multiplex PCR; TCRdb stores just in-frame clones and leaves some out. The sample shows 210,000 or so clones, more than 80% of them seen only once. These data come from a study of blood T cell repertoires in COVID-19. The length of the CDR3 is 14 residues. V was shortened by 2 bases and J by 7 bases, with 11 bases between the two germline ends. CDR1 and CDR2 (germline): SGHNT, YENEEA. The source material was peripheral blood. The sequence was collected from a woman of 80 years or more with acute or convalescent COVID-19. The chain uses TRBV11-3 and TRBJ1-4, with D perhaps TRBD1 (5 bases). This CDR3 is CASSLTGGSEKLFF. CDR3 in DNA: TGTGCCAGCAGCTTAACAGGAGGGAGTGAAAAACTGTTTTTT.